Reported below is one TCR beta chain. Its antigen is still unknown. Samples with a second dose at about 4 or about 12 weeks were pooled together. Germline loops: CDR1 MNHEY, CDR2 SVGAGI. Trimming cost V 8 bases and J 0 bases, with 16 bases left between them. This CDR3 comprises 15 residues. The source of the sample is a study of T cell responses to AZD1222 COVID-19 vaccine. Notes on the study in general: Unmutated variant regions reportedly attract nearly half of all spike-specific TCRs. At baseline, seropositivity was found in only a handful of AZD1222 recipients. The sample set comprised mostly white British donors with more females, and clonal diversity was possibly underestimated.

This table comes from immunoSEQ multiplex PCR, and its TCRdb copy is limited to in-frame clones, with some not included. Counted here are around 130,000 clones, more than 85% occurring once; the ten biggest clones make up 1.5% to 2%. Sequencing was performed on peripheral blood, taken 28 days after the second AZD1222 dose. The source of this sequence is an adult who received the AZD1222 COVID-19 vaccine. The chain combines TRBV6-5 with TRBJ1-1, with D possibly TRBD1 on 6 matching bases. CDR3 nucleotides: TGTGCCAGCGGGAGAGGCGGGGGCATGAACACTGAAGCTTTCTTT. Translated, it gives CASGRGGGMNTEAFF.